Following are 23 T cell receptor beta chains from one sample sequenced in a study of identical twins. One entry per CDR3 protein results from TCRdb running MiXCR on the 5' RACE reads. Among approximately 530,000 distinct CDR3 sequences listed, 20% to 25% were seen once. These same data were also listed under a study on yellow fever vaccine responses in identical twins.

The material sequenced was CD4+ T cells sorted from blood. These receptors were taken from a woman between 18 and 29 years old in good health.

The chain carries TRBV5-1 and TRBJ2-1; TRBD2 matches at 9 bases. The CDR3 has 15 residues. Germline V gene sequence: CDR1 SGHRS, CDR2 YFSETQ. Trimming removed 1 base from V and 5 bases from J; junction bases left unmatched: 4. The CDR3 DNA reads TGCGCCAGCAGCTTGCTAGCGGGGCCCAACAATGAGCAGTTCTTC. Its translation is CASSLLAGPNNEQFF.

The V gene is TRBV20-1, the J gene TRBJ1-1; weak D call: TRBD1 (6 bases). This CDR3 comprises 15 residues. V lost 0 bases to trimming and J lost 0 bases, with 11 bases between them. The V gene's germline CDR1 is DFQATT and CDR2 SNEGSKA (reference sequence). In DNA form, the CDR3 reads TGCAGTGCTAGAGATCGCAGGGGTATGAACACTGAAGCTTTCTTT. Protein product: CSARDRRGMNTEAFF.

V gene TRBV5-1 combines with J gene TRBJ2-2, with TRBD1 identical over 8 bases. V was clipped by 6 bases and J by 4 bases; unmatched bases: 8. The CDR3 covers 15 residues. Germline V gene data show CDR1 as SGHRS and CDR2 as YFSETQ. Here the CDR3 DNA reads TGCGCCAGCACCGCCCGGACAGGGACCACCGGGGAGCTGTTTTTT. Amino acid sequence: CASTARTGTTGELFF. Complete variable domain (other parts from reference TRBV5-1 and TRBJ2-2): KAGVTQTPRYLIKTRGQQVTLSCSPISGHRSVSWYQQTPGQGLQFLFEYFSETQRNKGNFPGRFSGRQFSNSRSEMNVSTLELGDSALYLCASTARTGTTGELFFGEGSRLTVL.

The chain employs TRBV5-1 and TRBJ2-1, with D unclear. V lost 0 bases and J lost 0, with 13 bases in between. This CDR3 has 17 amino acids. Germline V gene lookup returns CDR1 SGHRS and CDR2 YFSETQ. The CDR3: CASSLARGPDSYNEQFF. The CDR3 bases are TGCGCCAGCAGCTTGGCCCGAGGACCCGACTCCTACAATGAGCAGTTCTTC.

This clonotype was picked up a small number of times. The chain is built from TRBV4-1 and TRBJ2-1; 13 bases fit TRBD2. The CDR3 covers 16 residues. Germline CDR1 reads MGHRA; CDR2 reads YSYEKL. Trimming cost V 6 bases and J 5 bases; bases outside gene matches: 7. CDR3 in amino acids: CASRAPGTSGNNEQFF. Here the CDR3 DNA reads TGCGCCAGCAGAGCACCCGGGACTAGCGGGAACAATGAGCAGTTCTTC.

This chain uses TRBV18 with TRBJ1-1; D gene uncertain. CDR1 is KGHSH, CDR2 LQKENI, per germline. This CDR3 contains 15 residues. The V end lost 1 base, the J end lost 1 base, and 10 bases lay between the germline ends. The CDR3 is CASSPLDVENTEAFF. In nucleotides, the CDR3 is TGTGCCAGCTCACCACTGGACGTGGAGAACACTGAAGCTTTCTTT.

In this sample, this clonotype turned up many times. The chain is built from TRBV12-3 or TRBV12-4 and TRBJ2-2; 8 bases align to TRBD2. This CDR3 has 14 amino acids. Trimming at V came to 7 bases and at J to 7 bases, leaving 8 bases not matched to a gene. The CDR3, as DNA: TGTGCCAGCAACCTAGGACTAGCCGGCGGGGAGCTGTTTTTT. Translation gives CASNLGLAGGELFF.

The chain employs TRBV15 and TRBJ1-2; no reliable D call. The germline gives CDR1 LNHNV, CDR2 YYDKDF (reference sequence). The V end was cut by 0 bases, the J end by 7 bases, with 9 bases between. This CDR3 contains 13 residues. The CDR3 sequence: CATSREGGFGYTF. The CDR3 DNA is TGTGCCACCAGCAGAGAGGGAGGGTTTGGCTACACCTTC.

This clonotype has a count of ten or more. This chain connects TRBV28 to TRBJ1-5, with D unresolved. V was trimmed by 8 bases and J by 0 bases, leaving 5 bases between them. The CDR3 sequence is 12 residues long. Germline CDR1 reads MDHEN; CDR2 reads SYDVKM. CDR3 in DNA: TGTGCCAGCTCATTTAGCAATCAGCCCCAGCATTTT. Amino acid sequence: CASSFSNQPQHF.

The chain carries TRBV5-5 and TRBJ2-7; no clear D gene. Trimming pared 4 bases from V and 2 bases from J, leaving 13 bases between. CDR1 is SGHKS and CDR2 is YYEKEE in the germline V gene (reference sequence). The CDR3 extends over 14 amino acids. The CDR3 here is CASSPSGLPYEQYF. The CDR3 nucleotides are TGTGCCAGCAGCCCGTCCGGGCTACCCTACGAGCAGTACTTC.

This clonotype has ten or more counts. J is TRBJ2-1 and V is TRBV5-6, with no clear D. Germline loops: CDR1 SGHDT, CDR2 YYEEEE. The CDR3 length is 13 residues. Trimming pared 7 bases from V and 1 base from J, leaving 9 bases between. In DNA, the CDR3 is TGTGCCAGCTTCCCACATTCCTACAATGAGCAGTTCTTC. Translated: CASFPHSYNEQFF.

J is TRBJ2-7 and V is TRBV6-5; 8 nucleotides align to TRBD1. The CDR3 spans 16 residues. J was trimmed by 2 bases and V by 0 bases; bases with no gene match: 6. From germline, CDR1 is MNHEY and CDR2 SVGAGI. Written as DNA, the CDR3 is TGTGCCAGCAGTTACTCGTTAGACAGGGGAACCTACGAGCAGTACTTC. It encodes CASSYSLDRGTYEQYF.

V is TRBV20-1 and J is TRBJ2-3; the match to TRBD1 covers 9 bases. The CDR3 consists of 15 residues. CDR1 and CDR2 (germline): DFQATT, SNEGSKA (reference sequence). The CDR3 is CTQGRPGQGSDTQYF. The CDR3 nucleotides are TGCACCCAAGGTCGACCGGGACAGGGATCAGATACGCAGTATTTT.

The chain couples TRBV6-1 to TRBJ2-3; possible D gene TRBD1, 5 bases. V was pared by 8 bases and J by 6 bases, with 21 bases between. This CDR3 contains 15 residues. Germline V gene lookup returns CDR1 MNHNS and CDR2 SASEGT. The CDR3 region is CASPPSPGLIDTQYF. DNA of the CDR3: TGTGCCAGCCCCCCGAGCCCAGGGTTGATTGATACGCAGTATTTT.

This clonotype was seen only a few times. The rearrangement links TRBV5-6 to TRBJ1-1; D is ambiguous. The CDR3 covers 11 residues. Germline V gives CDR1 SGHDT, CDR2 YYEEEE. The germline V and J ends were trimmed by 4 bases and 4 bases, with 5 bases remaining between them. This chain's CDR3 is CASSTTTEAFF. The DNA for the CDR3 is TGTGCCAGCAGCACAACCACTGAAGCTTTCTTT.

V usage is TRBV20-1 and J usage is TRBJ1-1; TRBD1 might be the D (6 bases). The germline V gene has CDR1 DFQATT and CDR2 SNEGSKA (reference sequence). Trimming stripped 1 base from V and 0 bases from J, with 24 bases between. CDR3 length: 19 residues. The CDR3 is CSARAPPGHPTGVNTEAFF. CDR3 in DNA: TGCAGTGCTAGAGCTCCTCCGGGACATCCTACCGGGGTGAACACTGAAGCTTTCTTT.

The rearrangement uses TRBV12-3 or TRBV12-4 and TRBJ1-2; D uncertain. The CDR3 contains 12 residues. Deletions cut 6 bases from V and 5 bases from J, with 10 bases between. The CDR3: CASSETGYGYTF. CDR3 bases: TGTGCCAGCAGCGAAACGGGATATGGCTACACCTTC.

V gene TRBV19 combines with J gene TRBJ2-1; 9 bases map to TRBD2. From germline, CDR1 is LNHDA and CDR2 SQIVND (reference sequence). The CDR3 contains 15 residues. Germline trimming cut 5 bases from V and 3 bases from J; bases unmatched to any gene: 5. The CDR3: CASSLREGFYNEQFF. The CDR3 DNA reads TGTGCCAGTAGTTTGCGGGAGGGGTTCTACAATGAGCAGTTCTTC.

CDR3 sequence: CASSAPGQLNTEAFF. CDR3 in DNA: TGTGCCAGCAGCGCCCCGGGACAACTGAACACTGAAGCTTTCTTT. The V call is TRBV6-1, the J call TRBJ1-1; D is perhaps TRBD1 (6 bases). V gave up 6 bases and J gave up 0 bases, with 14 bases separating them. Germline V gene sequence: CDR1 MNHNS, CDR2 SASEGT. This CDR3 is 15 amino acids long.

The sample holds a few counts of this clonotype. V is TRBV12-3 or TRBV12-4 and J is TRBJ2-4; perhaps TRBD1 as D (6 bases). CDR3 length equals 15 residues. With 6 bases removed from V and 1 base from J, the gap between germline ends came to 13 bases. CDR3 coding DNA: TGTGCCAGCAGGGGGGCCGAGGGCGCCAAAAACATTCAGTACTTC. This encodes CASRGAEGAKNIQYF.

The sample holds a few counts of this clonotype. The chain has TRBV3-1 and TRBJ1-2; perhaps TRBD1 as D (6 bases). Trimming cost V 1 base and J 8 bases, with 11 bases left between them. Germline CDR1 is LGHDT and CDR2 is YNNKEL (reference sequence). The CDR3 is made up of 13 amino acids. In nucleotides, the CDR3 is TGTGCCAGCAGCCAAGTTACCGGGGGCGGCTACACCTTC. Residues: CASSQVTGGGYTF. Complete variable domain (other parts from reference TRBV3-1 and TRBJ1-2): DTAVSQTPKYLVTQMGNDKSIKCEQNLGHDTMYWYKQDSKKFLKIMFSYNNKELIINETVPNRFSPKSPDKAHLNLHINSLELGDSAVYFCASSQVTGGGYTFGSGTRLTVV.

The rearrangement uses TRBV20-1 and TRBJ1-3; D is ambiguous. The ends were cut back, 6 bases at V and 2 bases at J, with 8 bases in the middle. This CDR3 region has 12 residues. Germline-derived CDR1 and CDR2 are DFQATT and SNEGSKA (reference sequence). The DNA of the CDR3 is TGCAGTGCCACTACGCCTGGAAACACCATATATTTT. Encoded protein: CSATTPGNTIYF.

This clonotype showed up just a few times. V is TRBV29-1 and J is TRBJ2-1; a possible D gene is TRBD1 (5 bases). V was cut by 7 bases and J by 7 bases, with 20 bases left in between. This CDR3 contains 14 residues. Per germline, CDR1 SQVTM and CDR2 ANQGSEA. CDR3 DNA sequence: TGCAGCGGGAGACAGCCCAACGTTTTAAATGAGCAGTTCTTC. As protein: CSGRQPNVLNEQFF.